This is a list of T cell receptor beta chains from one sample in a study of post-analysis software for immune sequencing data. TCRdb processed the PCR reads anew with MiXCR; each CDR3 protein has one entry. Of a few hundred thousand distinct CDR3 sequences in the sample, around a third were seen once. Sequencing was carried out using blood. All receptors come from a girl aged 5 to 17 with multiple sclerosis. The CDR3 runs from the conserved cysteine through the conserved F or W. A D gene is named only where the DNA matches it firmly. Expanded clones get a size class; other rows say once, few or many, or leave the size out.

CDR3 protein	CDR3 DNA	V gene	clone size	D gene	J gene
CSVEDLGRGAPGTF	TGCAGCGTTGAAGATCTGGGCAGGGGGGCTCCAGGCACCTTC	TRBV29-1	few	TRBD1	TRBJ1-2
CSVEFDRSYEQYF	TGCAGCGTTGAGTTCGACCGTTCCTACGAGCAGTACTTC	TRBV29-1	-	-	TRBJ2-7
CATGGRSRETQYF	TGTGCCACGGGGGGGAGGAGCCGGGAGACCCAGTACTTC	TRBV10-3	-	TRBD2	TRBJ2-5
CASSLAGEGGNSPLHF	TGCGCCAGCAGCCTGGCAGGGGAGGGGGGGAATTCACCCCTCCACTTT	TRBV4-1	few	-	TRBJ1-6
CASSYSGQLGAYNEQFF	TGTGCCAGCAGTTACTCTGGGCAGCTTGGAGCCTACAATGAGCAGTTCTTC	TRBV6-6	-	-	TRBJ2-1
CASSERAGAPGANVLTF	TGTGCCAGCAGTGAGAGGGCGGGGGCGCCTGGGGCCAACGTCCTGACTTTC	TRBV25-1	few	-	TRBJ2-6
CASTQQVGGYTF	TGTGCCAGCACCCAACAGGTGGGAGGCTACACCTTC	TRBV5-6	-	-	TRBJ1-2
CASSLQLAGGSTDTQYF	TGTGCCAGCAGTCTGCAGCTAGCGGGGGGTAGCACAGATACGCAGTATTTT	TRBV6-2/TRBV6-3	-	TRBD2	TRBJ2-3
CASSQGRHVYYGYTF	TGCGCCAGCAGCCAAGGACGACACGTGTACTATGGCTACACCTTC	TRBV4-3	-	-	TRBJ1-2
CSAPQTSGGAGEQYF	TGCAGTGCTCCGCAGACTAGCGGGGGGGCAGGTGAGCAGTACTTC	TRBV20-1	-	TRBD2	TRBJ2-4
CASSRGRLDSPLHF	TGCGCCAGCAGCCGGGGACGCCTTGATTCACCCCTCCACTTT	TRBV5-1	-	-	TRBJ1-6
CASRQENYGYTF	TGTGCCAGCAGACAGGAGAACTATGGCTACACCTTC	TRBV12-3/TRBV12-4	-	-	TRBJ1-2
CASNSPGGGTEAFF	TGTGCCAGCAACTCCCCGGGTGGAGGCACTGAAGCTTTCTTT	TRBV25-1	-	-	TRBJ1-1
CASSQDIGSPLHF	TGTGCCAGCAGCCAAGATATAGGCTCACCCCTCCACTTT	TRBV3-1	few	-	TRBJ1-6
CASSLYRSGVSYEQYF	TGCGCCAGCAGCTTATATCGCAGCGGGGTTTCCTACGAGCAGTACTTC	TRBV5-1	-	TRBD2	TRBJ2-7
CASSQDLGTGPYEQYF	TGTGCCAGCAGCCAAGATCTAGGGACAGGTCCCTACGAGCAGTACTTC	TRBV4-2	-	TRBD1	TRBJ2-7